Sequencing of this T cell receptor (beta chain) was carried out in a study of graft-versus-host responses after intestinal transplantation. Here immunoSEQ multiplex PCR was the method, and the copy in TCRdb shows in-frame clones only, minus some. The sample has 90,000 to 130,000 clones, 85% to 95% seen once. A note on this clone: Its antigen is not known.

Regarding the study as a whole: Detection of GvH clones occurred in recipient marrow, and some had their first appearance in ileum or blood.

CDR3 length: 14 residues. The germline gives CDR1 ENHRY, CDR2 SYGVKD. The V end lost 11 bases, the J end lost 0 bases, and 14 bases lay between the germline ends. The TCR originated in a human donor who was the organ donor for an intestinal transplant. This rearrangement joins TRBV10-3 to TRBJ2-1; a possible D gene is TRBD2 (6 bases). The material was unstimulated CD8+ T cells sorted from spleen or lymph node cells, obtained before transplant. The CDR3 DNA follows: TGTGCCTCTTCGGGACTGAGCTCCTACAATGAGCAGTTCTTC. Translating it yields CASSGLSSYNEQFF.